Listed here is a single T cell receptor beta chain. The data originate from a study of T cell changes during pregnancy in multiple sclerosis. Profiled with immunoSEQ multiplex PCR; TCRdb holds only in-frame clones, not every one. The sample includes about 32,000 clones, about 91% of them seen just once. Germline V gene sequence: CDR1 SNHLY, CDR2 FYNNEI. The CDR3 contains 14 residues. V lost 6 bases and J 2 bases, leaving 13 bases between the germline ends. J is TRBJ1-1 and V is TRBV2, with D possibly matching TRBD1 (6 bases). The clonotype comes from a female donor with multiple sclerosis, enrolled in a pregnancy study. The input for sequencing was CD8+ T cells from peripheral blood mononuclear cells, taken in the second trimester of pregnancy. The CDR3 region has the DNA TGTGCCAGCAGAGTACAGGGTCGAAACACTGAAGCTTTCTTT. It translates to CASRVQGRNTEAFF.